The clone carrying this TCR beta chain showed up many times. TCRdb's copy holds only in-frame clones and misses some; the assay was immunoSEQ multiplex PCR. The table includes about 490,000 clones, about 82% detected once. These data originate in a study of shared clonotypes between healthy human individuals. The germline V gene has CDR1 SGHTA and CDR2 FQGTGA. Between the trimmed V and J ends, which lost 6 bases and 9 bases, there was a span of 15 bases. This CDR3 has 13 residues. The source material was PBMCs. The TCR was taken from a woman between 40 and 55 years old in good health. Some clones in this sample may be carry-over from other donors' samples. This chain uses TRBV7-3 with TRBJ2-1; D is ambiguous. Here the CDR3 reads CASSLTFASEQFF. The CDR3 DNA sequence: TGTGCCAGCAGTCTCACTTTTGCAAGTGAGCAGTTCTTC.